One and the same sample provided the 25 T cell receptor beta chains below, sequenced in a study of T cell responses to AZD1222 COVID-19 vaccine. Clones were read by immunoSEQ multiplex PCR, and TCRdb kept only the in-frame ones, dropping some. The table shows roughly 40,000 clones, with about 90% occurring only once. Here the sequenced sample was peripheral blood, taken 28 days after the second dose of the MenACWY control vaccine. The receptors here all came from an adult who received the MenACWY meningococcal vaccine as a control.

The CDR3 DNA reads as TGTGCCAGCAGCCCCGAGGGGACCCGGTGGAATGAGCAGTTCTTC. This codes for CASSPEGTRWNEQFF. The chain employs TRBV5-6 and TRBJ2-1; perhaps D is TRBD1 or TRBD2 (5 bases each). The CDR3 loop spans 15 amino acids. Germline V gene data show CDR1 as SGHDT and CDR2 as YYEEEE. V shed 4 bases and J shed 7 bases, with 18 bases lying between them. The full variable domain, its missing parts supplied by reference TRBV5-6 and TRBJ2-1, is DAGVTQSPTHLIKTRGQQVTLRCSPKSGHDTVSWYQQALGQGPQFIFQYYEEEERQRGNFPDRFSGHQFPNYSSELNVNALLLGDSALYLCASSPEGTRWNEQFFGPGTRLTVL.

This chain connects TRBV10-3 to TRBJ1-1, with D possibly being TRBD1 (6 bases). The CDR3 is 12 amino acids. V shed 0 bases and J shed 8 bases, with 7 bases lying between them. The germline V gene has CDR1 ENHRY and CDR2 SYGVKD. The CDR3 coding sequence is TGTGCCATCAGTGAGTCCGGGGGCGAAGCTTTCTTT. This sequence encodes CAISESGGEAFF.

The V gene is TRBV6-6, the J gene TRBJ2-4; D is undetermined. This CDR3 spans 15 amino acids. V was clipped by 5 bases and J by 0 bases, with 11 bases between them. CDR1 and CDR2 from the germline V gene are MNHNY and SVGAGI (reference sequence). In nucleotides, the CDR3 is TGTGCCAGCAGTCCGCTGACTCTAGCCAAAAACATTCAGTACTTC. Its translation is CASSPLTLAKNIQYF.

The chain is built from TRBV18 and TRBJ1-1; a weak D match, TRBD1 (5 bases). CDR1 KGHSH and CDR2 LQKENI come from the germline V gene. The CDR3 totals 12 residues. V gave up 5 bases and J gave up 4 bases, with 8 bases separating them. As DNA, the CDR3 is TGTGCCAGCTCAACCCAGGGCACTGAAGCTTTCTTT. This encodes CASSTQGTEAFF.

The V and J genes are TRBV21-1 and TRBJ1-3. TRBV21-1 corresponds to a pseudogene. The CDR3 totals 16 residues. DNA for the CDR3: TGTGCCAGCAGCAGGAACAGGGCGGGGGATGGAAACACCATATATTTT. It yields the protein CASSRNRAGDGNTIYF.

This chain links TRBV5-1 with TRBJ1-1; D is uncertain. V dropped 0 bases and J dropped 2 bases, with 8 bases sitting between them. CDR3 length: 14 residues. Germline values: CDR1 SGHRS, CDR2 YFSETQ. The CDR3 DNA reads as TGCGCCAGCAGCTTGGGACGGCGAAACACTGAAGCTTTCTTT. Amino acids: CASSLGRRNTEAFF.

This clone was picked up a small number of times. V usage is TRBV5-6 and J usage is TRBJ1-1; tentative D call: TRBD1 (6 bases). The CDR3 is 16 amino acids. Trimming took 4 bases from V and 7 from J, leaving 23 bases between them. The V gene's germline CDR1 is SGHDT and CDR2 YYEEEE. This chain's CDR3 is CASSPGAGASLSEAFF. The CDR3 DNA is TGTGCCAGCAGCCCAGGGGCAGGGGCGTCATTGAGTGAAGCTTTCTTT.

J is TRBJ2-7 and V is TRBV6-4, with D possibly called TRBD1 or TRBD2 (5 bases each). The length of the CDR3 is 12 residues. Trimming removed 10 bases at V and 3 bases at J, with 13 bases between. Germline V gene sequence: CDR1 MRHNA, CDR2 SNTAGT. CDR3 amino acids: CATQDWNYEQYF. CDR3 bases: TGTGCCACACAGGACTGGAACTACGAGCAGTACTTC.

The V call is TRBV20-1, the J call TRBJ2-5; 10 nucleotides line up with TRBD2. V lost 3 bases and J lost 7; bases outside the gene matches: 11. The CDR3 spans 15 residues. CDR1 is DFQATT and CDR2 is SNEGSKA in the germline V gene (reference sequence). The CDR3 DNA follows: TGCAGTGCTAGTTTTCTAGCGGGAGTTCTGGCGACCCAGTACTTC. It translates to CSASFLAGVLATQYF.

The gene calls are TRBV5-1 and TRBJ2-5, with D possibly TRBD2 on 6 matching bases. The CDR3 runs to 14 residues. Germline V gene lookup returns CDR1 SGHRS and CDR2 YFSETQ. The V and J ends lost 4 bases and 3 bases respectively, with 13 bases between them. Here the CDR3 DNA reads TGCGCCAGCAGCCCCACGGCGGGGAAAGAGACCCAGTACTTC. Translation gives CASSPTAGKETQYF.

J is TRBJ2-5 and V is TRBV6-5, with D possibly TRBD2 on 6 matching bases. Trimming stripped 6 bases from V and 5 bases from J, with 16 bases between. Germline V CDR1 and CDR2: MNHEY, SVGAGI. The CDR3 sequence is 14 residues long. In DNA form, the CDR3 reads TGTGCCAGCAGCCGAACCGGGGGTCGGGAGACCCAGTACTTC. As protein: CASSRTGGRETQYF.

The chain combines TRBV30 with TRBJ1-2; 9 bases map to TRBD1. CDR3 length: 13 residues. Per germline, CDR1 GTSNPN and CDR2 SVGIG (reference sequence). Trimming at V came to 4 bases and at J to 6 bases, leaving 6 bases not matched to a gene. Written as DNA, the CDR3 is TGTGCCTGGATAGAATGGACAGGGGATGGCTACACCTTC. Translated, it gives CAWIEWTGDGYTF.

CDR3 sequence reads: CASSLGPYNEQFF. CDR3 sequence (DNA): TGTGCCAGCAGCTTAGGGCCCTACAATGAGCAGTTCTTC. The J gene is TRBJ2-1, the V gene TRBV11-3; D is uncertain. CDR1 SGHNT and CDR2 YENEEA come from the germline V gene. The CDR3 covers 13 residues. The V gene lost 1 base and the J gene lost 2 bases, with 3 bases spanning the gap.

DNA of the CDR3: TGCGCCAGCAGCTTGCAGTTTGGACAGTACAATGAGCAGTTCTTC. Its protein product is CASSLQFGQYNEQFF. The V gene is TRBV5-1, the J gene TRBJ2-1, with D perhaps TRBD1 (6 bases). The V gene lost 1 base and the J gene lost 4 bases, with 12 bases spanning the gap. Germline-derived CDR1 and CDR2 are SGHRS and YFSETQ. The CDR3 length is 15 residues.

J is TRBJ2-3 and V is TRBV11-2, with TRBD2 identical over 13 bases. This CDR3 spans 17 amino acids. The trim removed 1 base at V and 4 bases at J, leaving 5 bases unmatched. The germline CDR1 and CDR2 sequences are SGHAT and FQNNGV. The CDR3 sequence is CASSLGLAGGWSDTQYF. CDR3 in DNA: TGTGCCAGCAGCTTAGGACTAGCGGGAGGTTGGTCAGATACGCAGTATTTT.

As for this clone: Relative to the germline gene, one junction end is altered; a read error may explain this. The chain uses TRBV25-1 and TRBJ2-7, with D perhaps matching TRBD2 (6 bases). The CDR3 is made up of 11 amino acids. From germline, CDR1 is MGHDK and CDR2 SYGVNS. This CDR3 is CASRDSFEQYF. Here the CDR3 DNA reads TGTGCCTCCCGGGACTCCTTCGAGCAGTACTTC.

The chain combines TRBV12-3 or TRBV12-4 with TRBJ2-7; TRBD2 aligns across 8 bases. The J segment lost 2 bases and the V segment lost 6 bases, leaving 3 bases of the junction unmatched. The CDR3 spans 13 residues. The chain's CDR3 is CASRTSGAYEQYF. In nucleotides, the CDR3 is TGTGCCAGCAGAACTAGCGGCGCCTACGAGCAGTACTTC.

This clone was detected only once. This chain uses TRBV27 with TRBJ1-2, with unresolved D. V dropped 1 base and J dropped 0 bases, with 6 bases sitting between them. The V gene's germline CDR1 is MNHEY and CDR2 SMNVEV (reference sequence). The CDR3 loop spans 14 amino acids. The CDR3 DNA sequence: TGTGCCAGCAGTTTATACCCAGCTAACTATGGCTACACCTTC. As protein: CASSLYPANYGYTF.

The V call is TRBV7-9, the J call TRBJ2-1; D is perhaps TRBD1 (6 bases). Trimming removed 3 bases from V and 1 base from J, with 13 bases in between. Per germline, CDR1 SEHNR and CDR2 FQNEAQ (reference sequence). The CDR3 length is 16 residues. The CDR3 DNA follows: TGTGCCAGCAGCTTTTTCCCCAGGGGTTCCTACAATGAGCAGTTCTTC. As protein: CASSFFPRGSYNEQFF.

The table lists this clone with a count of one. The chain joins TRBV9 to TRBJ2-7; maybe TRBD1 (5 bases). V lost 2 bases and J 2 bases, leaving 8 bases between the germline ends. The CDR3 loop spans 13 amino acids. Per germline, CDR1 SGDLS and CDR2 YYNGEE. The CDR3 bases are TGTGCCAGCAGCGTCGACAGTCCCTACGAGCAGTACTTC. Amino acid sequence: CASSVDSPYEQYF.

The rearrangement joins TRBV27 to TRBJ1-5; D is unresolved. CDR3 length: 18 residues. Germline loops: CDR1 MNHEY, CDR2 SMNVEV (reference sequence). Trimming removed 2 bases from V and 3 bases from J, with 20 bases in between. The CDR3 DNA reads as TGTGCCAGCAGTTTACTCGCCCCCATCGAGCGGACCAATCAGCCCCAGCATTTT. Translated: CASSLLAPIERTNQPQHF.

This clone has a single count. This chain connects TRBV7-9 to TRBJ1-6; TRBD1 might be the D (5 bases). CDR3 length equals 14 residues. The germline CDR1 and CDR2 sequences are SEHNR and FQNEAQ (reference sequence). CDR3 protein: CVSGQSSYNSPLHF. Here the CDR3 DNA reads TGTGTCTCGGGGCAGAGCTCCTATAATTCACCCCTCCACTTT.

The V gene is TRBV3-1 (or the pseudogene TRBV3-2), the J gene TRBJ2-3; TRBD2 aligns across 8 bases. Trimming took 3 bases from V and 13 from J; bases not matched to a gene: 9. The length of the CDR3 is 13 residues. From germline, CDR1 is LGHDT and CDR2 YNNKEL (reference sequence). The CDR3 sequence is CASSQTLGLAEYF. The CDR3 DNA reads TGTGCCAGCAGCCAGACCCTAGGACTAGCCGAGTATTTT.

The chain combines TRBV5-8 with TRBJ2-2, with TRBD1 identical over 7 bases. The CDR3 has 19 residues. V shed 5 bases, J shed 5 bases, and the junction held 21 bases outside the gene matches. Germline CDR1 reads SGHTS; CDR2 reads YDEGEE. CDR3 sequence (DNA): TGTGCCAGCAGATATGGATACTCCGGGACAGACCAAGGGACCGGGGAGCTGTTTTTT. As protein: CASRYGYSGTDQGTGELFF. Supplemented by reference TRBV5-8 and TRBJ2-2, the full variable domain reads EAGVTQSPTHLIKTRGQQATLRCSPISGHTSVYWYQQALGLGLQFLLWYDEGEERNRGNFPPRFSGRQFPNYSSELNVNALELEDSALYLCASRYGYSGTDQGTGELFFGEGSRLTVL.

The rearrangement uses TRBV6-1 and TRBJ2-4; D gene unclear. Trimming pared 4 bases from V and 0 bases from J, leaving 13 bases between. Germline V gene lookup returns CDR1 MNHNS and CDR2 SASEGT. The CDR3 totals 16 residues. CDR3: CASSASGAVAKNIQYF. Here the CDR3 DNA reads TGTGCCAGCAGTGCGTCAGGCGCCGTAGCCAAAAACATTCAGTACTTC.